Below, one T cell receptor (beta chain) is given with its context. TCRdb's table, derived via immunoSEQ multiplex PCR, lists solely in-frame clones and lacks some. The sample shows approximately 710,000 clones, less than 95% of them seen only once. The CDR3 is 15 amino acids. Germline V gene sequence: CDR1 SEHNR, CDR2 FQNEAQ (reference sequence). After removal of 4 bases from V and 6 bases from J, the junction contained 7 bases not matched to a gene. This specimen belongs to a study of shared clonotypes between healthy human individuals. Study-level information: Researchers assigned three CD4 naive, three CD4 memory, two CD8 naive and one CD8 memory plate to each donor.

The TCR comes from a man aged 18 to 35 in good health. Some clones in this sample may be carry-over from other donors' samples. Sequenced input: memory CD8+ T cells from PBMCs. Regarding subset: CD45RO+ cells pooled with CCR7-negative TemRA cells. The rearrangement joins TRBV7-9 to TRBJ2-2; 8 bases fit TRBD1. The DNA for the CDR3 is TGTGCCAGCAGCTCGGACAGGGCCTCCTCCGGGGAGCTGTTTTTT. Amino acid sequence: CASSSDRASSGELFF.